This T cell receptor beta chain was captured in a study of molecular identifiers for immune sequencing clone quantification. CDR3 length: 15 amino acids. With RNA at 10%, 30% or 50%, naive CD8 libraries came from about 20,000 to 1,000,000 sorted cells. Sorting recovered naive CD8 T cells on a CD8+CD4-CCR7+CD45RA+ profile. As for this clonotype: The junction differs from germline at one of its ends, possibly a read error.

Previously published methods and listed TCR primers were used for the bulk TCR libraries. A single record per CDR3 protein comes from TCRdb applying MiXCR to the PCR reads. In the table there are about 510,000 distinct CDR3 sequences, around 23% of which are singletons. Sequenced: naive CD8+ T cells from blood, with Jurkat cell RNA spiked in. Indicated subset: FACS-sorted CD8+CD4-CCR7+CD45RA+ naive T cells. The TCR comes from a human donor in good health. Some libraries in this study had Jurkat cell RNA spiked in. The chain carries TRBV12-3 or TRBV12-4 and TRBJ2-3, with 9 bases lining up with TRBD2. The CDR3 nucleotides are TGTGCCAGCCGCTATAGCGGGAGCGGCACAGATACGAAGTATTTT. Its translation: CASRYSGSGTDTKYF.